This T cell receptor (beta chain) was captured in a study of T cell responses to AZD1222 COVID-19 vaccine (dated by TCRdb to 2020 to 2023). Context from the whole study: TCR sequencing covered some 240 trial participants: about 210 given two doses of AZD1222 and approximately 25 given two doses of MenACWY control vaccine. Trial participants were enrolled by age into 18-55, 56-69 and 70-plus year subgroups, with roughly 150, 30 and 60 TCR-sequenced participants respectively.

The CDR3 regions of human TCRbeta chains were analyzed by immunosequencing. Concerning the study's data processing: TCRs in the repertoires were matched against a reference library of SARS-CoV-2-specific TCRs that had been generated with the MIRA antigen-specificity platform. Breadth meant the fraction of unique TCRs that were SARS-CoV-2-associated, whereas depth meant the fraction of total T cells that were SARS-CoV-2-associated. Each spike-specific TCR was assigned to its reactive spike region and to a CD4 or CD8 class using the MIRA data. Log10-transformed breadth and depth values were compared by one-way ANOVA with Sidak's multiple comparisons tests. Drawn from immuneACCESS, this table holds only the in-frame rearrangements with V and J called that TCRdb kept. Clones are partly lost; checked studies trace under half to an unresolved V gene and leave the rest unexplained. Clone size and the V and J calls come from that table; the DNA yielded D and trimming. In all, the sample holds some 130,000 clones, and 90% to 95% of those were seen once. The biggest ten clones account for around 7.1% of the sample.

A remark on this clone: Its cognate antigen has yet to be identified. Base quality data are lacking; no much larger clone is found one base away.

This specimen's time point label, per the study, means: about 28 days (+/-7) after the second vaccine dose. AZD1222 recipients with second doses at about 4 weeks or about 12 weeks were pooled, because spike-specific TCR depth and breadth did not differ between schedules. Samples from vaccinated people were obtained from the UK trials COV001 and COV002, which included a single-blind randomized controlled phase 2/3 trial of AZD1222 (ChAdOx1 nCoV-19) in healthy adults. For TCRbeta chain sequencing, PBMC samples were collected from trial participants at day 0 and at day 28 after the second dose. Broad study findings and their caveats: Because no day 14 peak-response samples were available, the repertoires could be characterized only after the peak T cell response. The 56-69-year group was small, and its depth increase did not reach significance, likely because of low power. CD4 TCRs associated with the vaccine covered the entire spike protein, and the dominant responses were in regions 160-218 and 743-854. Reportedly, almost half of the unique spike-specific TCRs recognized epitopes lying outside the regions that are mutated in the B.1.351 and B.1.1.7 variants. Participants were mostly white British and included more females than males, and it was suggested by the authors that clonal diversity may have been underestimated. Spike-specific TCR breadth and depth rose significantly after two AZD1222 doses compared with day 0 and with MenACWY recipients. Conclusions about previously exposed vaccinees are limited because only five to seven AZD1222 recipients were SARS-CoV-2 seropositive at baseline.

The CDR3 has 15 amino acids, counting the end cysteine and phenylalanine. Only CDR3 DNA is held: 45 bases, read in frame from base 1. V is clipped by 6 bases and J by 7 bases, and the sequence between their germline boundaries is 19 bases long. The germline V gene (reference sequence) provides CDR1 MNHEY and CDR2 SMNVEV. This TCR derives from an adult who received the AZD1222 COVID-19 vaccine. This specimen consisted of peripheral blood, obtained 28 days after the second AZD1222 dose. In this chain, TRBV27 is recombined with TRBJ2-1, with the D gene possibly TRBD1 or TRBD2, each one fitting 5 bases. The nucleotide sequence is given as TGTGCCAGCAGCAAAGGGGAGTTCCGGCGGAATGAGCAGTTCTTC. The resulting protein is CASSKGEFRRNEQFF.